Sequencing of this T cell receptor beta chain was carried out in a study of PD-1 blockade in classical Hodgkin lymphoma. V shed 2 bases and J shed 3 bases, with 7 bases lying between them. The CDR3 contains 13 residues. Germline V gene lookup returns CDR1 MDHEN and CDR2 SYDVKM. To note about this clone: Its target is unknown.

Assay: immunoSEQ multiplex PCR; the TCRdb copy retains only in-frame clones and omits some. The table lists roughly 81,000 clones, about nine tenths of them singletons. There was relapse after autologous stem cell transplantation in every patient, and there was variation in brentuximab vedotin exposure. Whole-study findings and limits: Individuals who commenced nivolumab within less than 1 year of ASCT were excluded.

V is TRBV28 and J is TRBJ2-5, with D perhaps assigned TRBD1 or TRBD2 (5 bases each). The sequencing here drew on peripheral blood mononuclear cells (PBMCs), taken before the second cycle of nivolumab. The clonotype comes from a human donor with classical Hodgkin lymphoma. CDR3 residues: CASSLVGEETQYF. CDR3 in DNA: TGTGCCAGCAGTTTAGTGGGGGAAGAGACCCAGTACTTC.